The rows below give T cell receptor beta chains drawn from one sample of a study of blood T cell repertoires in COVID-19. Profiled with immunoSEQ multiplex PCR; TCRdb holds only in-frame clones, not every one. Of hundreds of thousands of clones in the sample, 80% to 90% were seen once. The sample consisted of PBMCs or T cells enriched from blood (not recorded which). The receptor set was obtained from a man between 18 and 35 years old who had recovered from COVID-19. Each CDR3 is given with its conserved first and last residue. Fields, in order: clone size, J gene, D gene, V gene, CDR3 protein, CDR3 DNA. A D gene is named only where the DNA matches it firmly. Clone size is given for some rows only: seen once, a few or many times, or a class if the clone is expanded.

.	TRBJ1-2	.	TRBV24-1	CATSDLYGYTF	TGTGCCACCAGTGATCTCTATGGCTACACCTTC
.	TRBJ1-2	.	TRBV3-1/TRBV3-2	CASSLTGIYGYTF	TGTGCCAGCAGCCTTACAGGGATCTATGGCTACACCTTC
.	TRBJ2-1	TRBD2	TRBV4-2	CASRRLAGYYNEQFF	TGTGCCAGCAGAAGACTAGCGGGATACTACAATGAGCAGTTCTTC
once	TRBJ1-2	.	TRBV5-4	CASSIDSNYGYTF	TGTGCCAGCAGCATCGACAGTAACTATGGCTACACCTTC
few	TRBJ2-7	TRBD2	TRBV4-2	CASSQGLAGETEQYF	TGTGCCAGCAGCCAAGGGCTAGCGGGAGAAACCGAGCAGTACTTC
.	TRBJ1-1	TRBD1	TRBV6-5	CASSLQGATEAFF	TGTGCCAGCAGTCTACAGGGGGCGACTGAAGCTTTCTTT
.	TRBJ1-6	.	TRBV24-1	CATQGAYNSPLHF	TGTGCCACCCAAGGGGCCTATAATTCACCCCTCCACTTT
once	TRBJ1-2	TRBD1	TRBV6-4	CASSGLRDRAGYTF	TGTGCCAGCAGTGGACTCCGGGACAGGGCTGGCTACACCTTC
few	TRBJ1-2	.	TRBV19	CASSIDLRAGFAGYTF	TGTGCCAGTAGTATAGATCTAAGGGCAGGGTTCGCTGGCTACACCTTC
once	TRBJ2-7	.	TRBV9	CASSGGTGADIEQYF	TGTGCCAGCAGCGGCGGAACGGGAGCCGACATTGAGCAGTACTTC
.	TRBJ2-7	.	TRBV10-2	CASSEPLTGTYEQYF	TGCGCCAGCAGTGAACCCCTGACAGGCACCTACGAGCAGTACTTC
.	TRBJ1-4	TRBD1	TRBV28	CASSSPRAGGLEKLFF	TGTGCCAGCAGTTCGCCGCGGGCAGGGGGGCTTGAAAAACTGTTTTTT
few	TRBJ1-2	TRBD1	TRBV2	CATDPGTGRGYTF	TGTGCCACTGACCCCGGGACAGGGAGAGGCTACACCTTC
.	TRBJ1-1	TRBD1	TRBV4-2	CASSPSVGTGNTEAFF	TGTGCCAGCAGCCCCTCAGTCGGGACAGGGAACACTGAAGCTTTCTTT
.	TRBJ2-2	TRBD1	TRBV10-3	CASWTGQGFTGELFF	TGTGCCTCTTGGACGGGACAGGGGTTCACCGGGGAGCTGTTTTTT